The rows below give T cell receptor beta chains drawn from one sample of a study of vaccination and CD4 T cells after COVID-19. TCRdb reprocessed the PCR reads via MiXCR and lists one record per CDR3 protein. The repertoire holds about 20,000 distinct CDR3 sequences, with 60% to 70% as singletons. These TCRs are of unknown antigen specificity. The sequenced sample consisted of CD4+ T cells from blood, cultured in vitro. These receptors all stem from a human donor who had recovered from COVID-19. Each CDR3 is given with its conserved first and last residue. The D gene is left open where the match is weak. Expanded clones are given a class, and other clones once, few, many or no size at all.

>TRBV15|-|-|TRBJ1-1
TGTGCCACCAGCAGAGGGGACACTGAAGCTTTCTTT
CATSRGDTEAFF
>TRBV20-1|-|-|TRBJ2-5
TGCAGTGCTAGAGATCCGGGGCCTGGGGACCAAGAGACCCAGTACTTC
CSARDPGPGDQETQYF
>TRBV20-1|-|-|TRBJ1-3
TGCAGTGCTAGGGGCCCCTGGAGGGTGGGGGGAAACACCATATATTTT
CSARGPWRVGGNTIYF
>TRBV7-9|-|once|TRBJ1-1
TGTGCCAGCAGCTTAGGTCTGGGAGGGAGAAACACTGAAGCTTTCTTT
CASSLGLGGRNTEAFF
>TRBV6-5|-|few|TRBJ1-2
TGTGCCAGCAGTTACGACGGAGCCAATGGCTACACCTTC
CASSYDGANGYTF
>TRBV6-1|-|-|TRBJ1-3
TGTGCCAGCAGTGATCCGGGTGGCTCTGGAAACACCATATATTTT
CASSDPGGSGNTIYF
>TRBV28|-|-|TRBJ1-6
TGTGCCAGCAGTTCAACAGTAAATTCACCCCTCCACTTT
CASSSTVNSPLHF
>TRBV25-1|-|-|TRBJ1-1
TGTGCCAGCACCGAAAACAGAGAAGCTTTCTTT
CASTENREAFF
>TRBV18|-|-|TRBJ1-2
TGTGCCAGCTCACCACCTTCCGGGAGCGGGGGGAGTGGCTACACCTTC
CASSPPSGSGGSGYTF
>TRBV30|-|-|TRBJ2-7
TGTGCCTGGAGTGAAACACTGGGTTTGGGCGAGCAGTACTTC
CAWSETLGLGEQYF